This T cell receptor beta chain comes out of a study of blood T cell repertoires in COVID-19. Method: immunoSEQ multiplex PCR; TCRdb's copy keeps in-frame clones and lacks some. Among 200,000 to 300,000 clones, 87% were seen once, and the ten largest hold 2.6%. The J segment lost 3 bases and the V segment lost 6 bases, leaving 13 bases of the junction unmatched. Germline V gene sequence: CDR1 MRHNA, CDR2 SNTAGT. CDR3 length: 17 residues. Specimen: PBMCs or T cells enriched from blood (not recorded which). This receptor was identified in a woman aged 25-40 years with acute COVID-19. The rearrangement links TRBV6-4 to TRBJ1-1; TRBD1 agrees at 10 bases. In nucleotides, the CDR3 is TGTGCCAGCAGAAAAACCGGGACAGGGGACCGGGACACTGAAGCTTTCTTT. Translated: CASRKTGTGDRDTEAFF.